This TCR beta chain was sequenced during a study of blood T cell repertoires in COVID-19. For the study at large: The origin of the acute and convalescent COVID-19 samples was the United States, Italy and Spain.

Sequenced by immunoSEQ multiplex PCR; TCRdb stores in-frame clones only, minus some. Of roughly 100,000 clones in the sample, approximately 90% are singletons; the top ten hold approximately 4.8%. The V and J ends lost 1 base and 3 bases respectively, with 7 bases between them. The CDR3 consists of 13 residues. The TCR sequence derives from a woman aged 80 or over with active COVID-19. Sample: peripheral blood. This rearrangement joins TRBV12-3 or TRBV12-4 to TRBJ2-7; D not resolved. CDR3 residues: CASSLGGIYEQYF. The CDR3, as DNA: TGTGCCAGCAGTTTAGGAGGTATCTACGAGCAGTACTTC.